The 30 T cell receptor beta chains below all came from one sample that was sequenced in a study of shared clonotypes between healthy human individuals. Clones were read by immunoSEQ multiplex PCR, and TCRdb kept only the in-frame ones, dropping some. The data show 300,000 to 400,000 clones, around 79% seen once. The sample taken for sequencing was memory CD4+ T cells sorted from blood. Subset defined: CD45RA-negative fraction. All receptors derive from a man aged 25-45 years in good health.

This clone was counted a single time. The chain joins TRBV7-3 to TRBJ2-2; TRBD2 matches 7 bases. V lost 1 base and J lost 6; bases outside the gene matches: 2. CDR3 length equals 14 residues. Per the germline V gene, CDR1 is SGHTA and CDR2 is FQGTGA. In DNA form, the CDR3 reads TGTGCCAGCAGCTTAAAAGGGAGGGCCGGGGAGCTGTTTTTT. Its protein is CASSLKGRAGELFF.

The chain joins TRBV11-2 to TRBJ2-5; D gene uncertain. Trimming stripped 4 bases from V and 5 bases from J, with 20 bases between. Germline CDR1 is SGHAT and CDR2 is FQNNGV. The CDR3 extends over 16 amino acids. The CDR3 sequence: CASSSSAPLQSETQYF. The CDR3 nucleotides read TGTGCCAGCAGCTCCTCTGCCCCTTTACAGTCGGAGACCCAGTACTTC.

Note on this clone: It may be a read error: a sequence one base away is much more abundant. Other DNA sequences from this sample encode an identical CDR3 as well. The chain recombines TRBV18 with TRBJ1-2; no definite D call. This CDR3 comprises 14 residues. The germline V gene encodes CDR1 KGHSH and CDR2 LQKENI. The CDR3 protein is CASSPEADLYGYTF. The DNA for the CDR3 is TGCGCCAGCTCCCCAGAGGCAGACCTCTATGGCTACACCTTC.

This clone was seen a single time. The chain combines TRBV21-1 with TRBJ2-2; whether TRBD1, the table's D call, matches the DNA was not checked. TRBV21-1 counts as a pseudogene. The CDR3 is made up of 14 amino acids. This CDR3 reads CSPTGRSNTGELFF. Here the CDR3 DNA reads TGTTCCCCTACAGGGCGCTCGAACACCGGGGAGCTGTTTTTT.

This clone was detected a few times. The J gene is TRBJ2-7, the V gene TRBV29-1, with TRBD2 matching 7 bases. CDR3 length: 14 residues. Per the germline V gene, CDR1 is SQVTM and CDR2 is ANQGSEA. Losses at the gene ends were 6 bases for V and 2 bases for J; bases not matched to a gene: 10. The CDR3 bases are TGCAGCGTCGGCGGGAGTGTATCTGCCTACGAGCAGTACTTC. Its protein product is CSVGGSVSAYEQYF.

The chain is built from TRBV18 and TRBJ1-1; D unclear. CDR3 length equals 14 residues. Germline CDR1 and CDR2: KGHSH and LQKENI. V lost 4 bases and J 1 base, leaving 10 bases between the germline ends. This CDR3 is CASSLRHQNTEAFF. CDR3 in DNA: TGTGCCAGCTCACTTCGACACCAGAACACTGAAGCTTTCTTT.

With regard to this clone: Other DNA sequences in this sample translate to the same CDR3. The chain joins TRBV28 to TRBJ2-3, with D unclear. Germline values: CDR1 MDHEN, CDR2 SYDVKM. The V gene lost 5 bases and the J gene lost 3 bases, with 6 bases spanning the gap. The CDR3 contains 12 residues. As DNA, the CDR3 is TGTGCCAGCAGTAGTTTGACAGATACGCAGTATTTT. This sequence encodes CASSSLTDTQYF.

The rearrangement links TRBV29-1 to TRBJ2-1; 10 bases are shared with TRBD2. There are 13 residues in the CDR3. The V segment lost 1 base and the J segment 7 bases; nucleotides outside the gene matches: 1. The germline V gene has CDR1 SQVTM and CDR2 ANQGSEA. CDR3 nucleotide sequence: TGCAGCGTTGAAGGAGCGGGAGGGAATGAGCAGTTCTTC. Translation gives CSVEGAGGNEQFF.

The chain employs TRBV6-1 and TRBJ1-5; D is uncertain. V was pared by 7 bases and J by 0 bases, with 13 bases between. CDR3 length: 15 residues. CDR1 MNHNS and CDR2 SASEGT come from the germline V gene. The CDR3 bases are TGTGCCAGCAAAATCCGGGCCTATAGCAATCAGCCCCAGCATTTT. Encoded protein: CASKIRAYSNQPQHF.

V usage is TRBV29-1 and J usage is TRBJ2-5, with 13 bases lining up with TRBD2. The ends lost 4 bases at V and 4 bases at J; junction bases unmatched: 9. The CDR3 totals 16 residues. Germline assignment: CDR1 SQVTM and CDR2 ANQGSEA. The CDR3 loop is CSVGGLAGKHGETQYF. CDR3 nucleotide sequence: TGCAGCGTTGGGGGACTAGCGGGAAAACATGGAGAGACCCAGTACTTC.

There are a few counts of this clone. The rearrangement links TRBV6-5 to TRBJ2-1, with D possibly being TRBD1 or TRBD2 (7 bases each). Trimming cost V 8 bases and J 7 bases, with 15 bases left between them. This CDR3 is 13 amino acids long. Germline CDR1 MNHEY, CDR2 SVGAGI. The chain's CDR3 is CASQRQGGNEQFF. As DNA, the CDR3 is TGTGCCAGCCAGCGCCAGGGGGGGAATGAGCAGTTCTTC.

J is TRBJ1-2 and V is TRBV28; D not certain. The CDR3 contains 14 residues. Germline V CDR1 and CDR2: MDHEN, SYDVKM. Between the trimmed V and J ends, which lost 0 bases and 4 bases, there was a span of 9 bases. The chain's CDR3 is CASSLWVGFYGYTF. The CDR3, as DNA: TGTGCCAGCAGTTTATGGGTCGGCTTCTATGGCTACACCTTC.

The J gene is TRBJ2-7, the V gene TRBV27; 7 positions match TRBD2. V was clipped by 3 bases and J by 2 bases; unmatched bases: 10. The germline V gene has CDR1 MNHEY and CDR2 SMNVEV (reference sequence). The CDR3 is 16 amino acids. CDR3 protein: CASSFREWGTTYEQYF. As DNA, the CDR3 is TGTGCCAGCAGTTTTCGGGAGTGGGGGACTACCTACGAGCAGTACTTC.

The rearrangement links TRBV7-8 to TRBJ2-5; 8 bases align to TRBD1. CDR3 size: 16 residues. Germline lookup yields CDR1 SGHVS and CDR2 FQNEAQ. Trimming removed 6 bases from V and 0 bases from J; junction bases left unmatched: 9. As DNA, the CDR3 is TGTGCCAGCAGGCGTCCCCGACAGGGGTACCAAGAGACCCAGTACTTC. It encodes CASRRPRQGYQETQYF.

V gene TRBV2 combines with J gene TRBJ1-5; D uncertain. The CDR3 is made up of 16 amino acids. From germline, CDR1 is SNHLY and CDR2 FYNNEI. V dropped 6 bases and J dropped 3 bases, with 18 bases sitting between them. The CDR3 region is CASSAQTPAHNQPQHF. The CDR3 coding sequence is TGTGCCAGCAGCGCACAAACTCCAGCACACAATCAGCCCCAGCATTTT.

This sequence joins TRBV5-1 and TRBJ2-1; D tentatively fits TRBD1 or TRBD2 (5 bases each). V lost 8 bases, J lost 5 bases, and 17 bases lay in between. This CDR3 is 14 amino acids long. Germline assignment: CDR1 SGHRS and CDR2 YFSETQ. CDR3 DNA sequence: TGCGCCAGTTCCGGGACGCTAAGAGACAATGAGCAGTTCTTC. Protein product: CASSGTLRDNEQFF. The full variable domain, with the rest looked up from reference TRBV5-1 and TRBJ2-1, is KAGVTQTPRYLIKTRGQQVTLSCSPISGHRSVSWYQQTPGQGLQFLFEYFSETQRNKGNFPGRFSGRQFSNSRSEMNVSTLELGDSALYLCASSGTLRDNEQFFGPGTRLTVL.

This clone was picked up many times. The rearrangement joins TRBV25-1 to TRBJ2-3; either TRBD1 or TRBD2 may fit D (5 bases each). The V end lost 5 bases, the J end lost 8 bases, and 11 bases lay between the germline ends. Germline CDR1 is MGHDK and CDR2 is SYGVNS. This CDR3 has 12 amino acids. CDR3 sequence: CASSRGDGTQYF. In DNA form, the CDR3 reads TGTGCCAGCAGTAGAGGGGACGGTACGCAGTATTTT.

J is TRBJ2-5 and V is TRBV7-8; D not certain. Trimming took 9 bases from V and 2 from J, leaving 10 bases between them. The CDR3 sequence is 12 residues long. The germline V gene encodes CDR1 SGHVS and CDR2 FQNEAQ. The CDR3 protein is CASNRQQETQYF. Here the CDR3 DNA reads TGTGCCAGTAATCGTCAACAAGAGACCCAGTACTTC.

The chain uses TRBV7-2 and TRBJ2-3, with D maybe TRBD2 (6 bases). The CDR3 has 15 residues. Trimming removed 7 bases from V and 0 bases from J, with 14 bases in between. Germline lookup yields CDR1 SGHTA and CDR2 FQGNSA. CDR3 residues: CASNPSDYSTDTQYF. In DNA, the CDR3 is TGTGCCAGCAACCCATCGGACTATAGCACAGATACGCAGTATTTT.

The chain couples TRBV18 to TRBJ1-1, with D maybe TRBD1 (5 bases). This CDR3 spans 14 amino acids. V was pared by 6 bases and J by 8 bases, with 19 bases between. The germline CDR1 and CDR2 sequences are KGHSH and LQKENI. DNA for the CDR3: TGTGCCAGCTCCAAGACAGCAACTGAAGGGGAAGCTTTCTTT. It encodes CASSKTATEGEAFF. Complete variable domain (other parts from reference TRBV18 and TRBJ1-1): NAGVMQNPRHLVRRRGQEARLRCSPMKGHSHVYWYRQLPEEGLKFMVYLQKENIIDESGMPKERFSAEFPKEGPSILRIQQVVRGDSAAYFCASSKTATEGEAFFGQGTRLTVV.

The chain joins TRBV10-3 to TRBJ2-1; D is unclear. The V end lost 0 bases, the J end lost 2 bases, and 5 bases lay between the germline ends. The CDR3 is 14 amino acids. Germline values: CDR1 ENHRY, CDR2 SYGVKD. CDR3 in amino acids: CAISESYPYNEQFF. The DNA of the CDR3 is TGTGCCATCAGTGAGTCGTATCCCTACAATGAGCAGTTCTTC.

The chain links TRBV9 to TRBJ2-3; 12 positions match TRBD2. Germline V gene lookup returns CDR1 SGDLS and CDR2 YYNGEE. CDR3 length equals 14 residues. V shed 6 bases, J shed 4 bases, and the junction held 3 bases outside the gene matches. The CDR3 reads CASNPSGRADTQYF. CDR3 nucleotide sequence: TGTGCCAGCAATCCTAGCGGGAGGGCAGATACGCAGTATTTT.

The rearrangement links TRBV11-2 to TRBJ1-3; a weak D match, TRBD1 (6 bases). V lost 2 bases to trimming and J lost 3 bases, with 11 bases between them. Germline assignment: CDR1 SGHAT and CDR2 FQNNGV. The CDR3 runs 15 residues. The chain's CDR3 is CASSLQGKVGNTIYF. The CDR3 DNA reads TGTGCCAGCAGCTTACAGGGGAAGGTTGGAAACACCATATATTTT.

The V and J genes are TRBV9 and TRBJ2-5; 8 positions match TRBD1. From germline, CDR1 is SGDLS and CDR2 YYNGEE. This CDR3 has 15 amino acids. The V segment lost 4 bases and the J segment 5 bases; nucleotides outside the gene matches: 10. The CDR3 reads CASSRTLQGVETQYF. The CDR3 DNA is TGTGCCAGCAGCCGGACCTTACAGGGGGTCGAGACCCAGTACTTC.

J is TRBJ2-2 and V is TRBV7-2; 7 positions agree with TRBD1. J lost 6 bases, V lost 5 bases, and 6 bases had no gene match. Germline V gene sequence: CDR1 SGHTA, CDR2 FQGNSA. This CDR3 is built from 14 residues. CDR3 in amino acids: CASSRDRVSGELFF. Written as DNA, the CDR3 is TGTGCCAGCAGCCGTGACAGGGTCTCCGGGGAGCTGTTTTTT.

The V call is TRBV7-9, the J call TRBJ2-7; D is possibly TRBD1 (5 bases). This CDR3 has 12 residues. Germline V gives CDR1 SEHNR, CDR2 FQNEAQ (reference sequence). V was clipped by 6 bases and J by 3 bases, with 9 bases between them. CDR3 coding DNA: TGTGCCAGCAGAAAGGGGTTCTACGAGCAGTACTTC. This gives the protein CASRKGFYEQYF. Based on the CDR3 plus reference TRBV7-9 and TRBJ2-7, the full variable domain is DTGVSQNPRHKITKRGQNVTFRCDPISEHNRLYWYRQTLGQGPEFLTYFQNEAQLEKSRLLSDRFSAERPKGSFSTLEIQRTEQGDSAMYLCASRKGFYEQYFGPGTRLTVT.

The V call is TRBV5-1, the J call TRBJ2-5; D not certain. Germline V CDR1 and CDR2: SGHRS, YFSETQ. There are 12 residues in the CDR3. Between the trimmed V and J ends, which lost 4 bases and 5 bases, there was a span of 9 bases. Here the CDR3 reads CASSRASETQYF. The CDR3 region has the DNA TGCGCCAGCAGCCGTGCATCGGAGACCCAGTACTTC.

The J gene is TRBJ1-1, the V gene TRBV28; D gene unclear. Looked up from germline, CDR1 is MDHEN and CDR2 is SYDVKM. The CDR3 has 13 amino acids. Trimming took 5 bases from V and 3 from J, leaving 10 bases between them. This chain's CDR3 is CASSPLGYTEAFF. CDR3 coding DNA: TGTGCCAGCAGTCCCTTGGGATACACTGAAGCTTTCTTT. Supplemented by reference TRBV28 and TRBJ1-1, the full variable domain reads DVKVTQSSRYLVKRTGEKVFLECVQDMDHENMFWYRQDPGLGLRLIYFSYDVKMKEKGDIPEGYSVSREKKERFSLILESASTNQTSMYLCASSPLGYTEAFFGQGTRLTVV.

This clone was counted a few times. Distinct nucleotide sequences in the sample also encode this CDR3. The V and J genes are TRBV28 and TRBJ2-7; D call uncertain. The V end lost 2 bases, the J end lost 1 base, and 6 bases lay between the germline ends. This CDR3 is 13 amino acids long. CDR1 is MDHEN and CDR2 is SYDVKM in the germline V gene. The CDR3 DNA follows: TGTGCCAGCAGTTTAAGTATTTCCTACGAGCAGTACTTC. Encoded protein: CASSLSISYEQYF.

There are many counts of this clone. The chain joins TRBV7-9 to TRBJ2-7; TRBD2 agrees at 13 bases. Trimming removed 7 bases from V and 2 bases from J; junction bases left unmatched: 5. This CDR3 contains 15 residues. CDR1 is SEHNR and CDR2 is FQNEAQ in the germline V gene (reference sequence). The CDR3 spells CASNPGLAGPYEQYF. Written as DNA, the CDR3 is TGTGCCAGCAACCCGGGACTAGCGGGGCCCTACGAGCAGTACTTC.